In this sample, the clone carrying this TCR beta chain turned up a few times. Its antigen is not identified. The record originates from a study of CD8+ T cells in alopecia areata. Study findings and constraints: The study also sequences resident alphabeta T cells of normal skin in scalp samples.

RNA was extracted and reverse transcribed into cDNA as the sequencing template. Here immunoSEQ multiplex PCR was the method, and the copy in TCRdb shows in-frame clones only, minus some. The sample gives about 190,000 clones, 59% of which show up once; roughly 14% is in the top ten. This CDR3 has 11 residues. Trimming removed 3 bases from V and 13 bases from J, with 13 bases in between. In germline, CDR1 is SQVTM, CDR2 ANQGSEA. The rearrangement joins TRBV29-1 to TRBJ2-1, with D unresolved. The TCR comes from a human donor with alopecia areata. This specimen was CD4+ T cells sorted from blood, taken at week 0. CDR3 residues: CSVEPPTPQFF. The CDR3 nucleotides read TGCAGCGTTGAGCCCCCGACTCCCCAGTTCTTC.